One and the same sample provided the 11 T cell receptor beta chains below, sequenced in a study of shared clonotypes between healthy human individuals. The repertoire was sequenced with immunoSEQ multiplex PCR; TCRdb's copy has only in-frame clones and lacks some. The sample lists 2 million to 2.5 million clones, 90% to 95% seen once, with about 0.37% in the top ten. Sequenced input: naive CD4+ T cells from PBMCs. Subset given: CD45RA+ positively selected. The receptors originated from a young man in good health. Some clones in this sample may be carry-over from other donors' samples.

CDR3 bases: TGTGCCAGCAGCGACGGACAGGGGGCGCGGAGCGGGGTTGGGGGCCACGAGCAGTACTTC. This gives the protein CASSDGQGARSGVGGHEQYF. The J gene is TRBJ2-7, the V gene TRBV5-4, with 11 bases aligning to TRBD1. CDR1 is SGHNT and CDR2 is YYREEE in the germline V gene (reference sequence). V lost 4 bases, J lost 5 bases, and 23 bases stayed unmatched. The CDR3 has 20 residues. Full variable domain (rest looked up from reference TRBV5-4 and TRBJ2-7): ETGVTQSPTHLIKTRGQQVTLRCSSQSGHNTVSWYQQALGQGPQFIFQYYREEENGRGNFPPRFSGLQFPNYSSELNVNALELDDSALYLCASSDGQGARSGVGGHEQYFGPGTRLTVT.

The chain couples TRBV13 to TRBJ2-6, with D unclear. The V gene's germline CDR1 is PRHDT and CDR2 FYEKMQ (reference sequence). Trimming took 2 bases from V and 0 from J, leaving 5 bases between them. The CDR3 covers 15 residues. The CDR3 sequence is CASSLRVSGANVLTF. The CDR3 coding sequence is TGTGCCAGCAGCTTACGAGTCTCTGGGGCCAACGTCCTGACTTTC.

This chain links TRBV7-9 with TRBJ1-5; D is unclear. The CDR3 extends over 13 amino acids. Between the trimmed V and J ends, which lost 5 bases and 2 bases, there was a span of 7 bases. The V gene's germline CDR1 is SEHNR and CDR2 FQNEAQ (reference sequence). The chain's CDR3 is CASSAPGNQPQHF. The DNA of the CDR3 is TGTGCCAGCAGCGCCCCGGGCAATCAGCCCCAGCATTTT.

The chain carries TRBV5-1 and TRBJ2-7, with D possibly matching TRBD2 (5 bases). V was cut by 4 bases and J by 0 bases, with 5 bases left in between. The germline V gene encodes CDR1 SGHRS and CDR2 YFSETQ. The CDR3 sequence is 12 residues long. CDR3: CASSGSSYEQYF. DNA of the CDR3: TGCGCCAGCAGCGGGAGCTCCTACGAGCAGTACTTC.

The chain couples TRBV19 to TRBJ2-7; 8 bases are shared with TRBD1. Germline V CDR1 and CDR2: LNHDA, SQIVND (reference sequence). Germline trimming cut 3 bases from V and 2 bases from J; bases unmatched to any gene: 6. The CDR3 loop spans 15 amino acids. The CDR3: CASSMYGTGTYEQYF. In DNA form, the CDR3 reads TGTGCCAGTAGTATGTATGGGACAGGCACCTACGAGCAGTACTTC.

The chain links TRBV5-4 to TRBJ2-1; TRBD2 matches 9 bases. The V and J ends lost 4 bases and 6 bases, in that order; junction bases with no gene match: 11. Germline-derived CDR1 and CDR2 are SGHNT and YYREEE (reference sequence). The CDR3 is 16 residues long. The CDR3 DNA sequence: TGTGCCAGCAGCAAAGATGCGGGAGGGCCTGGCAATGAGCAGTTCTTC. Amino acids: CASSKDAGGPGNEQFF.

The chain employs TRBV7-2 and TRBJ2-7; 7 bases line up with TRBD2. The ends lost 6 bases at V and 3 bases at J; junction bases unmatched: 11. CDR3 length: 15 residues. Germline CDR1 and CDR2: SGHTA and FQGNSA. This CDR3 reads CASRSTGTTYYEQYF. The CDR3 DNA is TGTGCCAGCAGATCGACCGGGACTACCTACTACGAGCAGTACTTC.

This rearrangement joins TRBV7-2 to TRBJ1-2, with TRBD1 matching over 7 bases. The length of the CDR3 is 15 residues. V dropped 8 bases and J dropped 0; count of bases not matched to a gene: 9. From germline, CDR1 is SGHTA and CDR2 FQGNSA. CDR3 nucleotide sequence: TGTGCCAGCGGGGGGACAGTAGTTTCTAACTATGGCTACACCTTC. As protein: CASGGTVVSNYGYTF.

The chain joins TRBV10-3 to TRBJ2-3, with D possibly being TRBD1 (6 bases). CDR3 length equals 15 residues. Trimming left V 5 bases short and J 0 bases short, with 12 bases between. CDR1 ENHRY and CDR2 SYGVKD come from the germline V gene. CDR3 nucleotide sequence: TGTGCCATCAGTCCCGGACAGAGTAGCACAGATACGCAGTATTTT. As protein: CAISPGQSSTDTQYF.

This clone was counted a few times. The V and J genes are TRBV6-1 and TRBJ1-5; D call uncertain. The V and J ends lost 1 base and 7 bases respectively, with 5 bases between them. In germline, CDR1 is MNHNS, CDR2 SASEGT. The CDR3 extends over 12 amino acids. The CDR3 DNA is TGTGCCAGCAGTGAAGGGGAACAGCCCCAGCATTTT. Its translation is CASSEGEQPQHF.

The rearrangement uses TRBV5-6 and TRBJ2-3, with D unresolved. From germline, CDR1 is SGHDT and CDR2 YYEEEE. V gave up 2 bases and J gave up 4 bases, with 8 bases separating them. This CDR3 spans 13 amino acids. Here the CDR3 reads CASSFNLADTQYF. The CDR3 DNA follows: TGTGCCAGCAGCTTTAACCTTGCAGATACGCAGTATTTT.